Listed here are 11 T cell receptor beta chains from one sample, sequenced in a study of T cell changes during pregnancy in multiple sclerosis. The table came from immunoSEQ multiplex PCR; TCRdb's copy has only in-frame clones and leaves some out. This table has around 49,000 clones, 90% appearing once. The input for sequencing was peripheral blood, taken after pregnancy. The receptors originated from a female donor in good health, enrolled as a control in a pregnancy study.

CDR3 in amino acids: CASSQVVGGIGSGANVLTF. CDR3 nucleotides: TGTGCCAGCAGCCAAGTGGTGGGGGGAATAGGCTCTGGGGCCAACGTCCTGACTTTC. V and J are TRBV4-2 and TRBJ2-6; the D gene is possibly TRBD2 (6 bases). The CDR3 totals 19 residues. V was cut by 1 base and J by 0 bases, with 16 bases left in between. Germline CDR1 reads LGHNA; CDR2 reads YNFKEQ.

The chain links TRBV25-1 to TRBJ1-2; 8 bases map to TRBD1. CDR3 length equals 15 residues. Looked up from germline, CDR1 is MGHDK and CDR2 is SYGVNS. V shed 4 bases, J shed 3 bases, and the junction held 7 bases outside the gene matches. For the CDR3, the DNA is TGTGCCAGCAGTGGGCAGGGGGCCGCCGACTATGGCTACACCTTC. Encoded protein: CASSGQGAADYGYTF.

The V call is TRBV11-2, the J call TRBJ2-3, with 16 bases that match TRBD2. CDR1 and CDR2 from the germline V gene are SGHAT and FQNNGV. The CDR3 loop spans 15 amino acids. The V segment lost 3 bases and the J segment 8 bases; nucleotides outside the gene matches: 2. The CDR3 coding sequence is TGTGCCAGCAGCTTCGGGACTAGCGGGGGGGGTACGCAGTATTTT. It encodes CASSFGTSGGGTQYF.

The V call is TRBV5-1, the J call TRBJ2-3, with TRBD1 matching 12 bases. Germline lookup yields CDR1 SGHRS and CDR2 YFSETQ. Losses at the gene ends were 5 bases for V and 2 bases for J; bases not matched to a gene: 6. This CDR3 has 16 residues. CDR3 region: CASRRGQGASTDTQYF. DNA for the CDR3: TGCGCCAGCAGGAGGGGACAGGGGGCCTCCACAGATACGCAGTATTTT. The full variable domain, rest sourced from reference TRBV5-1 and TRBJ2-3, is KAGVTQTPRYLIKTRGQQVTLSCSPISGHRSVSWYQQTPGQGLQFLFEYFSETQRNKGNFPGRFSGRQFSNSRSEMNVSTLELGDSALYLCASRRGQGASTDTQYFGPGTRLTVL.

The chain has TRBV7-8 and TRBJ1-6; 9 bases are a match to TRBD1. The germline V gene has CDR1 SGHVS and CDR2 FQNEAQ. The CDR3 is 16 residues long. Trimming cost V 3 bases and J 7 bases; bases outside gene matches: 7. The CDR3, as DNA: TGTGCCAGCAGCTTCCGGACAGGGGCTTCGAATTCACCCCTCCACTTT. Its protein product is CASSFRTGASNSPLHF.

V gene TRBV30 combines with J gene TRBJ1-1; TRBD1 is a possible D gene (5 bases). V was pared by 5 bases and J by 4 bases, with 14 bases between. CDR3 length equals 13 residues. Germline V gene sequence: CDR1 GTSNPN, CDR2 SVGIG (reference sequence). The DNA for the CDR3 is TGTGCCTGGGGGGGGGACCCAGGCACTGAAGCTTTCTTT. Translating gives CAWGGDPGTEAFF.

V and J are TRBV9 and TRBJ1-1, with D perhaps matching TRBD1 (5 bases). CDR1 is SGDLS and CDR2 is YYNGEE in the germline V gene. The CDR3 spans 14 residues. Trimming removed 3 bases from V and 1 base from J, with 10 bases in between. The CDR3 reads CASSAGQGNTEAFF. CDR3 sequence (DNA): TGTGCCAGCAGCGCCGGGCAGGGGAACACTGAAGCTTTCTTT.

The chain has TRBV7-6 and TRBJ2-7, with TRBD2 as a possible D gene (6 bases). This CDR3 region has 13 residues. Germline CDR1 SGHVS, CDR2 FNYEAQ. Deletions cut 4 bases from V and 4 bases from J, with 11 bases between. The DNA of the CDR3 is TGTGCCAGCAGCTCCAGGGACTCTTACGAGCAGTACTTC. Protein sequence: CASSSRDSYEQYF. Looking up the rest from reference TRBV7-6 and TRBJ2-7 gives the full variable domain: GAGVSQSPRYKVTKRGQDVALRCDPISGHVSLYWYRQALGQGPEFLTYFNYEAQQDKSGLPNDRFSAERPEGSISTLTIQRTEQRDSAMYRCASSSRDSYEQYFGPGTRLTVT.

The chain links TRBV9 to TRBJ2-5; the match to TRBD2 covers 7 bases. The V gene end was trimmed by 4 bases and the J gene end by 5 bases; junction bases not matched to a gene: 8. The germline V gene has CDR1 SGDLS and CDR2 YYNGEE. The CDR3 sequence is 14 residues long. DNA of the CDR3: TGTGCCAGCAGCCGGGGCGGGGGAGTGGAGACCCAGTACTTC. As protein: CASSRGGGVETQYF.

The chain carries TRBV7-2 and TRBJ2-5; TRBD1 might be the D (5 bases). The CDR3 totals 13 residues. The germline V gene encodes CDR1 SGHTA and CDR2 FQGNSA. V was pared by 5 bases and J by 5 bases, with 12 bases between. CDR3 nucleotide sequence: TGTGCCAGCAGCCCAAGGGGCTGGGAGACCCAGTACTTC. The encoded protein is CASSPRGWETQYF.

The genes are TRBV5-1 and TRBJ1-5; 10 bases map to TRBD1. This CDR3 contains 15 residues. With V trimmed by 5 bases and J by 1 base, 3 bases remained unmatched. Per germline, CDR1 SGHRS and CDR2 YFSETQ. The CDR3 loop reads CASSPDRGSNQPQHF. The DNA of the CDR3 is TGCGCCAGCAGTCCGGACAGGGGGAGCAATCAGCCCCAGCATTTT.